The clone carrying this TCR beta chain was recorded only once. The entry originates in a study of shared clonotypes between healthy human individuals. V gave up 3 bases and J gave up 5 bases; unmatched junction bases: 7. Germline-derived CDR1 and CDR2 are MDHEN and SYDVKM. This CDR3 is 15 amino acids long. TCRdb's copy holds only in-frame clones and misses some; the assay was immunoSEQ multiplex PCR. The sample contains hundreds of thousands of clones, 95% to 97% of which appear only once. Naivety among CD8 cells was defined by CD45RO negativity and positive CCR7 selection, thereby excluding terminally differentiated effector memory CD45RA+ cells.

This receptor was identified in a woman aged 25 to 39 in good health. The sample taken for sequencing was naive CD8+ T cells sorted from blood. The J gene is TRBJ2-7, the V gene TRBV28; the match to TRBD2 covers 10 bases. CDR3 in DNA: TGTGCCAGCAGTTTTCGCCTAGCGGGAGTCAACGAGCAGTACTTC. Translated, it gives CASSFRLAGVNEQYF.